This T cell receptor gamma chain was retrieved from a study of gamma-delta T cells after stem cell transplantation. Trimming cost V 1 base and J 9 bases; bases outside gene matches: 2. In germline, CDR1 is EGSNGY, CDR2 YDSYNSKV. This CDR3 region has 12 residues. TCRdb reprocessed the RT-PCR reads through CATT. The top ten hold 3.5% of the sample, which has approximately 4,800 gamma-chain clones, approximately 18% seen once. The V and J genes are TRGV2 and TRGJP2. This sequence originates from a human donor. It is not recorded whose cells these are; they may come from a transplant donor. The source material was gamma-delta T cells. CDR3 sequence reads: CATWDGNWIKTF. CDR3 sequence (DNA): TGTGCCACCTGGGACGGTAATTGGATCAAGACGTTT.